This TCR beta chain was obtained from a study of cytomegalovirus exposure and HLA in healthy donors. The CDR3 has 13 residues. CDR1 is SEHNR and CDR2 is FQNEAQ in the germline V gene (reference sequence). V shed 0 bases, J shed 7 bases, and the junction held 2 bases outside the gene matches. The PCR used 60 Vbeta and 13 Jbeta primers. Repertoires were generated with immunoSEQ multiplex PCR, while TCRdb's copy carries only in-frame clones and drops some. The sample includes some 75,000 clones. Material for sequencing was PBMCs. The sequence derives from a boy under 18 in good health and CMV-seronegative. This chain uses TRBV7-9 with TRBJ1-2, with 7 bases that match TRBD1. In nucleotides, the CDR3 is TGTGCCAGCAGCTTAGCGACAGGGATTGGCTACACCTTC. Translating it yields CASSLATGIGYTF.